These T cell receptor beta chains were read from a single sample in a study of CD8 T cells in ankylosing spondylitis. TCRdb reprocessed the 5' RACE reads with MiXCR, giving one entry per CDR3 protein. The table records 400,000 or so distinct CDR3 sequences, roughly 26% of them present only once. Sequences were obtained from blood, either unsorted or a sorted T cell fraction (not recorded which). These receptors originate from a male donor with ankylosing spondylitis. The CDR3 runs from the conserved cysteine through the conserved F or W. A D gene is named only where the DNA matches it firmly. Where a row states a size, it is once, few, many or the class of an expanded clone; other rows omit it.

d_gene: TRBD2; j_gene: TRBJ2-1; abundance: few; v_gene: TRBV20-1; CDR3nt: TGCAGTGCTGCGCGGGAGGTAATTTACAATGAGCAGTTCTTC; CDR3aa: CSAAREVIYNEQFF
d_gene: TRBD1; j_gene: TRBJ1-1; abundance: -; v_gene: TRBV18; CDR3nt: TGTGCCAGCTCACCACTTACAGGGGGCTCGCGGGTGAACACTGAAGCTTTCTTT; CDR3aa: CASSPLTGGSRVNTEAFF
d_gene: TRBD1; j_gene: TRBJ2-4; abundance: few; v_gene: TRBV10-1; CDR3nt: TGCGCCAGCTCTCGGACAGGGTGGAACATTCAGTACTTC; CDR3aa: CASSRTGWNIQYF
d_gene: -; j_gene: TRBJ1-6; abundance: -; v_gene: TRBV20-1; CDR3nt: TGCAGTGCTAGAGCGTTGTCGTCGTGGGGCTCACCCCTCCACTTT; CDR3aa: CSARALSSWGSPLHF
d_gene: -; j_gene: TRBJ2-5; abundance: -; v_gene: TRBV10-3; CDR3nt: TGTGCCGTAAGGGACCCCCTTCAAGAGACCCAGTACTTC; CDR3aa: CAVRDPLQETQYF
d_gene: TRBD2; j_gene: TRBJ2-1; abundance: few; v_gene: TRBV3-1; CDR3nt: TGTGCCAGCAGCCAAAGCCGGACTAGCGGCGACAATGAGCAGTTCTTC; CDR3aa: CASSQSRTSGDNEQFF
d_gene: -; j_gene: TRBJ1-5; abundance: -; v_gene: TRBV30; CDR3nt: TGTGCCTGGAGTGGAGGGGGGAGGCAGCCCCAGCATTTT; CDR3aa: CAWSGGGRQPQHF
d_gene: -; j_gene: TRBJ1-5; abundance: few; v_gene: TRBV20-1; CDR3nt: TGCAGTGCCGTTTCCTCAGGGGTCCTTCAGCCCCAGCATTTT; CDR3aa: CSAVSSGVLQPQHF
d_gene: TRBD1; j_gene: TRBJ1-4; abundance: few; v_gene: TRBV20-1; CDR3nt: TGCAGTGCCCCCGCGGGGACAGGGGAGAATGAAAAACTGTTTTTT; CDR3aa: CSAPAGTGENEKLFF
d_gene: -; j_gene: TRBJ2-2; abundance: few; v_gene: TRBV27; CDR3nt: TGTGCCAGCAGTAAGGACTATTACACCGGGGAGCTGTTTTTT; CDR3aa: CASSKDYYTGELFF
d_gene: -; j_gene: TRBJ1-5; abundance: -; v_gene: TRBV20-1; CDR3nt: TGCAGTGCTAGAGATTTGGGGCGGGGGACGGATCAGCCCCAGCATTTT; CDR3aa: CSARDLGRGTDQPQHF
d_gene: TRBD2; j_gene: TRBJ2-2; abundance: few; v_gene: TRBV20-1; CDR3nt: TGCAGTGCTAGGTTGACTAGCGGGAGCGGGGAGCTGTTTTTT; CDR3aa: CSARLTSGSGELFF